Listed below are T cell receptor beta chains from one sample, sequenced in a study of Tregs in tolerant kidney transplant recipients. Sequencing used immunoSEQ multiplex PCR; TCRdb keeps in-frame clones, though not all of them. The top ten clones hold just under 0.35% of a sample with approximately 98,000 clones, around 91% of them seen once. The material was CD4+ T cells from blood, obtained before the transplant. These receptors came from a human donor who received a combined kidney and bone marrow transplant. CDR3s include the opening cysteine and the closing phenylalanine or tryptophan. D genes are given only for firm matches. The size field is filled for only some rows; it gives once, few, many or a size class.

d_gene	v_gene	j_gene	abundance	CDR3aa	CDR3nt
.	TRBV5-1	TRBJ2-7	.	CASSLDSTSYEQYF	TGCGCCAGCAGCTTGGACAGCACCTCCTACGAGCAGTACTTC
.	TRBV9	TRBJ2-3	once	CASSVAGVLGTDTQYF	TGTGCCAGCAGCGTAGCCGGAGTCCTTGGGACAGATACGCAGTATTTT
TRBD1	TRBV2	TRBJ2-7	.	CASTTGANYEQYF	TGTGCCAGCACGACAGGGGCTAACTACGAGCAGTACTTC
.	TRBV19	TRBJ1-6	.	CASRLAMLSYNSPLHF	TGTGCCAGCAGGCTCGCAATGCTCTCCTATAATTCACCCCTCCACTTT
.	TRBV7-8	TRBJ1-2	.	CASSLRFNRAEGDYGYTF	TGTGCCAGCAGCTTAAGGTTTAACAGGGCAGAGGGGGACTATGGCTACACCTTC
.	TRBV11-2	TRBJ1-5	.	CASSLAPSQTQLNQPQHF	TGTGCCAGCAGCTTAGCGCCGTCCCAGACACAGCTAAATCAGCCCCAGCATTTT
TRBD2	TRBV6-5	TRBJ2-1	.	CASSYGGLADYNEQFF	TGTGCCAGCAGTTATGGCGGGCTAGCGGATTACAATGAGCAGTTCTTC
TRBD2	TRBV11-2	TRBJ2-1	.	CASSKLAGASYNEQFF	TGTGCCAGCAGCAAACTAGCGGGGGCCTCCTACAATGAGCAGTTCTTC
TRBD2	TRBV6-5	TRBJ2-2	.	CASSWLAGSTGELFF	TGTGCCAGCAGTTGGCTAGCGGGGAGCACCGGGGAGCTGTTTTTT
.	TRBV6-5	TRBJ1-2	.	CASSYQSSYGYTF	TGTGCCAGCAGTTACCAGTCAAGCTATGGCTACACCTTC
.	TRBV20-1	TRBJ1-1	.	CSGSENTEAFF	TGCAGTGGGTCAGAGAACACTGAAGCTTTCTTT
TRBD2	TRBV7-2	TRBJ2-3	.	CASSLLLAGGTDTQYF	TGTGCCAGCAGCTTATTACTAGCGGGAGGGACAGATACGCAGTATTTT
TRBD1	TRBV7-6	TRBJ2-2	.	CASSLEGATDTGELFF	TGTGCCAGCAGCTTAGAGGGGGCTACTGACACCGGGGAGCTGTTTTTT
.	TRBV10-3	TRBJ2-5	.	CAISESQAPLETQYF	TGTGCCATCAGTGAGTCACAGGCCCCCCTCGAGACCCAGTACTTC
.	TRBV25-1	TRBJ1-5	.	CASSEHRDAQPQHF	TGTGCCAGCAGTGAACACAGGGATGCTCAGCCCCAGCATTTT
TRBD2	TRBV9	TRBJ2-1	.	CASSISGSSYNEQFF	TGTGCCAGCAGCATCAGCGGGAGCTCCTACAATGAGCAGTTCTTC
TRBD2	TRBV7-8	TRBJ2-2	.	CASRIRGEAGGPSGELFF	TGTGCCAGCAGGATTAGGGGGGAAGCGGGAGGGCCTTCCGGGGAGCTGTTTTTT
.	TRBV19	TRBJ2-7	.	CASSIGGLRDEQYF	TGTGCCAGTAGTATCGGGGGGCTAAGGGACGAGCAGTACTTC
.	TRBV7-6	TRBJ1-2	.	CASSFQVPNGYTF	TGTGCCAGCAGCTTTCAGGTCCCGAATGGCTACACCTTC
TRBD1	TRBV19	TRBJ2-3	.	CASRRQGADTQYF	TGTGCCAGTAGAAGACAGGGAGCAGATACGCAGTATTTT
.	TRBV6-5	TRBJ1-5	once	CASSHRVQPQHF	TGTGCCAGCAGCCACAGGGTTCAGCCCCAGCATTTT
.	TRBV28	TRBJ1-5	.	CASNPGHLGKQPQHF	TGTGCCAGCAATCCGGGACACTTAGGGAAACAGCCCCAGCATTTT
.	TRBV6-1	TRBJ1-4	.	CASWERGEKLFF	TGTGCCAGCTGGGAGAGAGGTGAAAAACTGTTTTTT
TRBD1	TRBV6-5	TRBJ2-1	.	CASSYDRGSSYNEQFF	TGTGCCAGCAGTTATGACAGGGGGAGCTCCTACAATGAGCAGTTCTTC
.	TRBV5-4	TRBJ2-7	.	CASGSGNYEQYF	TGTGCCAGCGGGTCCGGGAACTACGAGCAGTACTTC
.	TRBV6-5	TRBJ2-7	.	CASSDGTSNYEQYF	TGTGCCAGCAGTGACGGGACATCTAACTACGAGCAGTACTTC
TRBD1	TRBV5-4	TRBJ1-5	.	CASSPGQGEQPQHF	TGTGCCAGCTCGCCGGGACAGGGAGAACAGCCCCAGCATTTT
TRBD1	TRBV18	TRBJ1-1	.	CASSSITGTGNVEAFF	TGTGCCAGCTCATCGATAACCGGGACAGGGAATGTTGAAGCTTTCTTT
.	TRBV9	TRBJ2-7	.	CASSVDPAPDEQYF	TGTGCCAGCAGCGTAGACCCTGCCCCGGACGAGCAGTACTTC
.	TRBV7-8	TRBJ2-1	.	CASSPPKSSYNEQFF	TGTGCCAGCAGCCCCCCCAAGAGCTCCTACAATGAGCAGTTCTTC
TRBD2	TRBV14	TRBJ2-2	once	CASRRASGSTGELFF	TGTGCCAGCCGGAGGGCTAGCGGTAGCACCGGGGAGCTGTTTTTT
.	TRBV28	TRBJ2-5	.	CASSFKRRETQYF	TGTGCCAGCAGTTTTAAAAGGCGGGAGACCCAGTACTTC
TRBD1	TRBV6-1	TRBJ1-3	.	CASSESGTGLAGNTIYF	TGTGCCAGCAGTGAGTCCGGGACAGGGCTGGCTGGAAACACCATATATTTT
.	TRBV7-6	TRBJ2-7	.	CASSLRPAADYEQYF	TGTGCCAGCAGCTTAAGGCCGGCGGCAGACTACGAGCAGTACTTC
TRBD1	TRBV7-2	TRBJ2-7	.	CASSPGQSSYEQYF	TGTGCCAGCAGTCCGGGACAGAGCTCCTACGAGCAGTACTTC
TRBD1	TRBV11-2	TRBJ2-3	once	CASSGRGRLDTQYF	TGTGCCAGCAGCGGCAGGGGGCGCTTGGATACGCAGTATTTT
.	TRBV29-1	TRBJ2-2	.	CSVEATGTGELFF	TGCAGCGTTGAAGCAACAGGGACCGGGGAGCTGTTTTTT
.	TRBV13	TRBJ2-3	.	CASSLSYEGWRRITDTQYF	TGTGCCAGCAGCTTAAGTTATGAGGGCTGGCGGAGGATCACAGATACGCAGTATTTT
.	TRBV6-5	TRBJ1-1	.	CASSGQLNTEAFF	TGTGCCAGCAGCGGACAGCTAAACACTGAAGCTTTCTTT
.	TRBV18	TRBJ2-3	.	CASSPGSTDTQYF	TGTGCCAGCTCTCCCGGTAGCACAGATACGCAGTATTTT
.	TRBV7-2	TRBJ2-5	.	CASSPPGQAAQYF	TGTGCCAGCAGCCCTCCGGGACAAGCGGCCCAGTACTTC
.	TRBV7-2	TRBJ2-7	once	CASSPSPGDSYEQYF	TGTGCCAGCAGCCCGTCCCCGGGGGACTCCTACGAGCAGTACTTC
.	TRBV10-1	TRBJ1-1	.	CASSEGGGGTTEAFF	TGCGCCAGCAGTGAAGGTGGGGGGGGAACCACTGAAGCTTTCTTT
TRBD1	TRBV2	TRBJ2-6	.	CASRTGAGANVLTF	TGTGCCAGCAGAACAGGGGCCGGGGCCAACGTCCTGACTTTC
.	TRBV2	TRBJ1-1	.	CASSQGGRREAFF	TGTGCCAGCAGTCAAGGTGGGCGCCGTGAAGCTTTCTTT
.	TRBV19	TRBJ1-4	once	CASRTQGGYEKLFF	TGTGCCAGTAGGACCCAAGGAGGGTATGAAAAACTGTTTTTT
.	TRBV7-8	TRBJ1-1	.	CASSLSEGWNTEAFF	TGTGCCAGCAGCCTTAGTGAGGGTTGGAACACTGAAGCTTTCTTT
.	TRBV7-2	TRBJ2-2	.	CASSLVSANTGELFF	TGTGCCAGCAGCTTAGTCAGCGCGAACACCGGGGAGCTGTTTTTT
TRBD2	TRBV27	TRBJ2-5	few	CASSTSGGVSAYF	TGTGCCAGCAGCACTAGCGGGGGGGTGTCGGCGTACTTC
TRBD1	TRBV5-1	TRBJ2-7	.	CASSWTGVSYEQYF	TGCGCCAGCAGCTGGACAGGTGTCTCCTACGAGCAGTACTTC
TRBD1	TRBV6-1	TRBJ2-7	.	CASNWDRPYEQYF	TGTGCCAGCAACTGGGACAGACCCTACGAGCAGTACTTC
TRBD1	TRBV18	TRBJ1-4	.	CASSRDRDEKLFF	TGTGCCAGCTCCCGCGACAGGGATGAAAAACTGTTTTTT
TRBD2	TRBV19	TRBJ2-1	.	CASSIESGRANEQFF	TGTGCCAGTAGTATAGAGAGCGGGAGGGCCAATGAGCAGTTCTTC
.	TRBV6-5	TRBJ1-2	.	CASSYTRTVAGYTF	TGTGCCAGCAGTTACACCAGGACAGTGGCCGGCTACACCTTC
.	TRBV5-4	TRBJ1-2	.	CASSLKRGLLVYGYTF	TGTGCCAGCAGCTTGAAGAGAGGTCTTTTGGTCTATGGCTACACCTTC
.	TRBV28	TRBJ1-2	.	CASSLRAGGMGYGYTF	TGTGCCAGCAGTTTAAGGGCGGGAGGGATGGGCTATGGCTACACCTTC